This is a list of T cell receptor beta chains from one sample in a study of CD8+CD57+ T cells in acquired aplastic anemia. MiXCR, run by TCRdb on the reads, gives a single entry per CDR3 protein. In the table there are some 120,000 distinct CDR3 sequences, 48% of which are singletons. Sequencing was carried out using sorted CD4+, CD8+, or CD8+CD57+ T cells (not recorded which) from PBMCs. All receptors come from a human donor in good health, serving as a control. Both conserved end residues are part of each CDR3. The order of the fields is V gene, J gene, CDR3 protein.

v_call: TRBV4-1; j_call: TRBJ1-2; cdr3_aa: CASSQVEGPGHGYTF
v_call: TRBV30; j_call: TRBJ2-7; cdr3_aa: CAWTGGQGKNEQYF
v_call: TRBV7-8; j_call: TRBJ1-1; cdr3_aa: CASSPTSAEAFF
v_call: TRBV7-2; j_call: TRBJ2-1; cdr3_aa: CASRSAGGQYDEQLF
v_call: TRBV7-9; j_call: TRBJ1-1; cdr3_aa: CASRAGGYISSTEAFF
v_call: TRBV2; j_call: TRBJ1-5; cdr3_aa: CATSEPGQPQHF
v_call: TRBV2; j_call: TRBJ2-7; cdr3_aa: CASILVGATYEQYF
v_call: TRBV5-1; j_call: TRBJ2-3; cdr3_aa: CASSLARIPDTQYF
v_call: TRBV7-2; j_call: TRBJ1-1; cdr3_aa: CASSPGPTEAFF
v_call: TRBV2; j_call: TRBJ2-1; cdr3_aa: CASSEETTGGQFF
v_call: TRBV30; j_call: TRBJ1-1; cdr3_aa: CAWSVKLFVDPMNTEAFF
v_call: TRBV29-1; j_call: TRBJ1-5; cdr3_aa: CSVAVPRAQPQHF
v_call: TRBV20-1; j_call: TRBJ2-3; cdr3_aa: CSATYQDPFVGTQYF
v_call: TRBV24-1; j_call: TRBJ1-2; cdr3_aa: CATRDSRGNYGYTF
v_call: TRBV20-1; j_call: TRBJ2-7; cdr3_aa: CSATSGRIDEQYF
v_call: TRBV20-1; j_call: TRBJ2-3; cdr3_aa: CSASRDALLDTQYF
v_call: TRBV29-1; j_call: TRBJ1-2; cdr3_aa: CSVVRDRDNGYTF
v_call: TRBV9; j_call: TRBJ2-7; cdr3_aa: CASGTGTGVYEQYF
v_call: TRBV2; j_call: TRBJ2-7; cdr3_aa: CASSWDSPRLYEQYF
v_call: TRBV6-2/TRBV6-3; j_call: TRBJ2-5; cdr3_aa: CASYRGETQYF
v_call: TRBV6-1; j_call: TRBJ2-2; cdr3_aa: CASSSARGEDTGELFF
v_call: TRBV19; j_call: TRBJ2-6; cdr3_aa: CASSTGLGANVLTF
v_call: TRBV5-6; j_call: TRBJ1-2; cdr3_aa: CASSLGNYGYTF
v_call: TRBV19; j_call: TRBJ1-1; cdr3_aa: CASSITGQLNTEAFF
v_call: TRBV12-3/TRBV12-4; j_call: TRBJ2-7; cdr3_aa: CASGSGGGNEQYF
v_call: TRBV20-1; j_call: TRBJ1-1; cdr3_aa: CSAKPFGLAEAFF
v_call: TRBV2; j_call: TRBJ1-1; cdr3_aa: CAGIRGGSKDTEAFF
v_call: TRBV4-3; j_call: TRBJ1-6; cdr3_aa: CASSPWRKGSPLHF
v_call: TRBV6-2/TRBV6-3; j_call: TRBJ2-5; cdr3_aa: CASRPWDTHQETQYF
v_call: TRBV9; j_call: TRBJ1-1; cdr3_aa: CASSPRRLPTANTEAFF
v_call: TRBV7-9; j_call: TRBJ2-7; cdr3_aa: CASSLAGTRGYEQYF
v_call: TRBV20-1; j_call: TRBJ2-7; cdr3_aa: CSARDEIAGTGGQYF
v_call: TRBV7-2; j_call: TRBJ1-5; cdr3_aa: CASSPGLNNQPQHF
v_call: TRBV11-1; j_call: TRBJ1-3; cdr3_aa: CASSSKNPSGNTIYF
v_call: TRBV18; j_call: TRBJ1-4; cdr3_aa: CASSQGQGGTNEKLFF
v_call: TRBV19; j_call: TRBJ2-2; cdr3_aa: CASSIRDRGRNTGELFF